This T cell receptor beta chain was obtained from a study of blood T cell repertoires in COVID-19. Across the whole study: COVID-19 samples, acute and convalescent, were from the United States, Italy and Spain. T cells, B-cell-depleted T cells, or PBMCs supplied cDNA or gDNA.

A few counts support this clone. Germline trimming cut 4 bases from V and 1 base from J; bases unmatched to any gene: 2. Germline lookup yields CDR1 SGHDN and CDR2 FVKESK. The CDR3 has 16 amino acids. In the authors' methods: Amplified reference gene primers provided the basis for estimating nucleated cell counts. Data came from immunoSEQ multiplex PCR; TCRdb stores just in-frame clones and leaves some out. The V and J calls and clone size are taken from that table; D and trimming were inferred from the DNA. The table records 200,000 to 300,000 clones, around 80% of them present only once. Material for sequencing was peripheral blood. The TCR originated in a woman older than 75 with acute or convalescent COVID-19. The V gene is TRBV14, the J gene TRBJ2-3, with 13 bases aligning to TRBD2. DNA of the CDR3: TGTGCCAGCAGCCCCGGGACTAGCGGGGGCACAGATACGCAGTATTTT. As protein: CASSPGTSGGTDTQYF.